The clone carrying this T cell receptor (beta chain) was detected only a few times. This sample is part of a study of cytomegalovirus exposure and HLA in healthy donors. In the PCR, 60 Vbeta and 13 Jbeta primers were used. The repertoire was sequenced with immunoSEQ multiplex PCR; TCRdb's copy has only in-frame clones and lacks some. This repertoire shows roughly 100,000 clones, around 85% found once; its top ten account for about 6.9%. Germline CDR1 is SGHDN and CDR2 is FVKESK. V lost 1 base to trimming and J lost 11 bases, with 12 bases between them. This CDR3 region has 13 residues. This clonotype originated in a young man in good health and CMV-seropositive. The genes are TRBV14 and TRBJ2-1; the D gene is possibly TRBD2 (6 bases). The source material was PBMCs. The CDR3 DNA follows: TGTGCCAGCAGCCAAGGACGGAGGGGTCAGCAGTTCTTC. It translates to CASSQGRRGQQFF.